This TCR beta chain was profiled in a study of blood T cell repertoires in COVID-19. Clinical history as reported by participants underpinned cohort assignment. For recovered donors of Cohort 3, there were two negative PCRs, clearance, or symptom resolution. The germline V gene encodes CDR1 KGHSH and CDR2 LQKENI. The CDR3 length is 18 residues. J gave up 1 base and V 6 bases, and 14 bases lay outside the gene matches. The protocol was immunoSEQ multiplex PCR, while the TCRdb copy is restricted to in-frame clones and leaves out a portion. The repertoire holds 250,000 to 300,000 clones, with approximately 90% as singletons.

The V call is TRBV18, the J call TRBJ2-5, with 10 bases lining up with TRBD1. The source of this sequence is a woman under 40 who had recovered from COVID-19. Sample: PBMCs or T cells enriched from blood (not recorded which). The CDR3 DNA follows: TGTGCCAGCTCCCGCACTTGGACAGGGGGGGTTAGCCAAGAGACCCAGTACTTC. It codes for CASSRTWTGGVSQETQYF.